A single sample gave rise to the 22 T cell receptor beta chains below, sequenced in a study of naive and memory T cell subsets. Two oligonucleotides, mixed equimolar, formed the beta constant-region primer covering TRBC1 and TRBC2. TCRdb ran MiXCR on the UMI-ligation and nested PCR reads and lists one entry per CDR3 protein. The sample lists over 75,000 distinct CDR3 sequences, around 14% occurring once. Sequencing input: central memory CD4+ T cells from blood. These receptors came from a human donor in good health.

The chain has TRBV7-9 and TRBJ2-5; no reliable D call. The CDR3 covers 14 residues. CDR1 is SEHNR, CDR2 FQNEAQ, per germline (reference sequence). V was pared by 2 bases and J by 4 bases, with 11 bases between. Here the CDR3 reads CASSLLTTAETQYF. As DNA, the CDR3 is TGTGCCAGCAGCTTATTAACTACCGCAGAGACCCAGTACTTC. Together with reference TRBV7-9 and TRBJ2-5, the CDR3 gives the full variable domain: DTGVSQNPRHKITKRGQNVTFRCDPISEHNRLYWYRQTLGQGPEFLTYFQNEAQLEKSRLLSDRFSAERPKGSFSTLEIQRTEQGDSAMYLCASSLLTTAETQYFGPGTRLLVL.

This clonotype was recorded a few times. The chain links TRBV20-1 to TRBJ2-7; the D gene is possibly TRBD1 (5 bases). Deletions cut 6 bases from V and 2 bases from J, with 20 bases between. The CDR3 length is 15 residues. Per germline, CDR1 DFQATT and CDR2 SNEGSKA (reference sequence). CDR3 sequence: CSALEPTASTYEQYF. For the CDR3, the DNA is TGCAGTGCCCTGGAACCGACAGCTTCGACCTACGAGCAGTACTTC.

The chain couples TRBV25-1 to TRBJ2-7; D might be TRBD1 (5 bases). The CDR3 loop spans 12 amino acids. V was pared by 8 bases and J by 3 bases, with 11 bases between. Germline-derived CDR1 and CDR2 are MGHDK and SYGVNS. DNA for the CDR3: TGTGCCAGCCCCAAGGGGTTCTACGAGCAGTACTTC. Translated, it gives CASPKGFYEQYF.

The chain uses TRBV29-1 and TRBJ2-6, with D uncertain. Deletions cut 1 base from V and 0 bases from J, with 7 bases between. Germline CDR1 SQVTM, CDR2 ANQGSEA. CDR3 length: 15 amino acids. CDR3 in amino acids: CSVEAQSSGANVLTF. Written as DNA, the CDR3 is TGCAGCGTTGAAGCACAGAGCTCTGGGGCCAACGTCCTGACTTTC.

The CDR3 sequence is CSVRSWREGPDTQYF. The DNA of the CDR3 is TGCAGCGTTCGGTCTTGGCGGGAGGGACCAGATACGCAGTATTTT. The chain joins TRBV29-1 to TRBJ2-3; 9 bases are shared with TRBD2. The CDR3 runs 15 residues. Germline CDR1 is SQVTM and CDR2 is ANQGSEA. V dropped 5 bases and J dropped 4; count of bases not matched to a gene: 10.

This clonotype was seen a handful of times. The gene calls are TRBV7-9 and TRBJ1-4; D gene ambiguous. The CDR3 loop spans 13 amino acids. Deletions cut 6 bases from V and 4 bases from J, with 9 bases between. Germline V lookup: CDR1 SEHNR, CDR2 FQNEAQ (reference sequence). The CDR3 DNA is TGTGCCAGCAGGGGCGGAAATAATGAAAAACTGTTTTTT. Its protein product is CASRGGNNEKLFF.

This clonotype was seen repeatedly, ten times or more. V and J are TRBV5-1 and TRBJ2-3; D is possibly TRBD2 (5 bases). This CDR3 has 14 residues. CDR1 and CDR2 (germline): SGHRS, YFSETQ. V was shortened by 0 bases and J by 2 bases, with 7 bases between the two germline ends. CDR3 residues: CASSLGSDTDTQYF. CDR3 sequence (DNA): TGCGCCAGCAGCTTGGGTAGCGACACAGATACGCAGTATTTT.

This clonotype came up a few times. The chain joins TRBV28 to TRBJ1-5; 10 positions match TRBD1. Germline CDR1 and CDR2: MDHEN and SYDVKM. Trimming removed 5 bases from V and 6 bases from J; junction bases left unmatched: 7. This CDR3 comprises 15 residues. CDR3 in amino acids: CASSQVTGGGQPQHF. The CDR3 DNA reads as TGTGCCAGCAGTCAAGTGACAGGGGGCGGTCAGCCCCAGCATTTT. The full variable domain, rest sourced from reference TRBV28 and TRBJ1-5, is DVKVTQSSRYLVKRTGEKVFLECVQDMDHENMFWYRQDPGLGLRLIYFSYDVKMKEKGDIPEGYSVSREKKERFSLILESASTNQTSMYLCASSQVTGGGQPQHFGDGTRLSIL.

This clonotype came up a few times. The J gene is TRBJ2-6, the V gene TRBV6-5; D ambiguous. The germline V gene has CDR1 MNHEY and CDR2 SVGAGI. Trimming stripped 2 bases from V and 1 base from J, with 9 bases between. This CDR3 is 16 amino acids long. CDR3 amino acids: CASSYIIKSGANVLTF. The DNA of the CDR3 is TGTGCCAGCAGTTACATAATCAAATCTGGGGCCAACGTCCTGACTTTC.

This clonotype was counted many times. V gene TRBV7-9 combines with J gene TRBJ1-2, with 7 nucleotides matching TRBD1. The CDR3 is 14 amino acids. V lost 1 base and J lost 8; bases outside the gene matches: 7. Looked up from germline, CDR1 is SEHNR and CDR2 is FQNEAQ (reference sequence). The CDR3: CASSLESAGGGYTF. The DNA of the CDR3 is TGTGCCAGCAGCTTAGAGTCGGCAGGGGGAGGCTACACCTTC.

The CDR3 DNA reads TGTGCCAGCACGCCTGGGGCCAACGTCCTGACTTTC. Protein product: CASTPGANVLTF. The chain has TRBV12-3 or TRBV12-4 and TRBJ2-6; the D is unclear. V lost 7 bases and J 2 bases, leaving 3 bases between the germline ends. The CDR3 is 12 residues long.

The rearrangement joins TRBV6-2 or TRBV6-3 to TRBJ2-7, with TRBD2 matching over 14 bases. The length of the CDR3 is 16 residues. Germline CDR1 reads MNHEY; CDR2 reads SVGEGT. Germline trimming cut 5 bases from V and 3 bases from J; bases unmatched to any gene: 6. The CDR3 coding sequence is TGTGCCAGCAGTCCGGGGACTAGCGGGAGTAACTACGAGCAGTACTTC. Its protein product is CASSPGTSGSNYEQYF.

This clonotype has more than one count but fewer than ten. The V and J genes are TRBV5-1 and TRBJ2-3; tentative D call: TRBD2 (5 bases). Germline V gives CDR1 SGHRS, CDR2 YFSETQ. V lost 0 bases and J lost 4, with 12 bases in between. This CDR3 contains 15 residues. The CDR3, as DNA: TGCGCCAGCAGCTTGGTACTGGCCGGGGCAGATACGCAGTATTTT. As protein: CASSLVLAGADTQYF.

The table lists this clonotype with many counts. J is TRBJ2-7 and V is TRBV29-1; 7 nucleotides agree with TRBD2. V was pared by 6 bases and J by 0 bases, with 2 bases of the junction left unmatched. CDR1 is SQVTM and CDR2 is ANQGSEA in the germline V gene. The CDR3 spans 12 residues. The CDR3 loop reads CSVASGSYEQYF. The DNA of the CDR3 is TGCAGCGTAGCTAGCGGCTCCTACGAGCAGTACTTC.

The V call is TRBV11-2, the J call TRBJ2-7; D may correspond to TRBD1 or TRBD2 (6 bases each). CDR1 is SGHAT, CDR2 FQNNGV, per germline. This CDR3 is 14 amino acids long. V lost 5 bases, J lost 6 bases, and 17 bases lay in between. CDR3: CASSPGGGPPEQYF. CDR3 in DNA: TGTGCCAGCAGCCCAGGTGGGGGGCCCCCCGAGCAGTACTTC.

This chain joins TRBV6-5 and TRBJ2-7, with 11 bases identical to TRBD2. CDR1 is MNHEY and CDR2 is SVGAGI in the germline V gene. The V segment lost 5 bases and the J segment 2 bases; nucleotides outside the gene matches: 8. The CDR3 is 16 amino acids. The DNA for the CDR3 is TGTGCCAGCAGTGGTCCCGGGACTAGCGGTCCCTACGAGCAGTACTTC. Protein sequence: CASSGPGTSGPYEQYF.

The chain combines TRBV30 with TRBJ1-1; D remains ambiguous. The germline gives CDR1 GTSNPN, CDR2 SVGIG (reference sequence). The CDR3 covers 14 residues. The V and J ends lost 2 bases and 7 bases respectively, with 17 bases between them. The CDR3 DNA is TGTGCCTGGAGTAGGGATAGGTACTTCGGTGAAGCTTTCTTT. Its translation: CAWSRDRYFGEAFF. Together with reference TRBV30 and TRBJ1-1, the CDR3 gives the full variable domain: SQTIHQWPATLVQPVGSPLSLECTVEGTSNPNLYWYRQAAGRGLQLLFYSVGIGQISSEVPQNLSASRPQDRQFILSSKKLLLSDSGFYLCAWSRDRYFGEAFFGQGTRLTVV.

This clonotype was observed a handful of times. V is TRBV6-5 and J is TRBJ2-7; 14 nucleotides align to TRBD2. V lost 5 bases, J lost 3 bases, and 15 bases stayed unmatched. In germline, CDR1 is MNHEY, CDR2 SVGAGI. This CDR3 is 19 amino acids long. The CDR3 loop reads CASSLTGSTGTSGSYEQYF. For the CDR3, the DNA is TGTGCCAGCAGTCTTACCGGTAGCACCGGGACTAGCGGGAGCTACGAGCAGTACTTC.

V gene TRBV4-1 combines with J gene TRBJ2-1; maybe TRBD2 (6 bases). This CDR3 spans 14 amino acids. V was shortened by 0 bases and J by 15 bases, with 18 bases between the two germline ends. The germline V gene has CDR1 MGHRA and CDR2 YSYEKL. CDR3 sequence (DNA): TGCGCCAGCAGCCAAGAGGTCGTTAGCGGTTCCCTGTTCTTC. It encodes CASSQEVVSGSLFF.

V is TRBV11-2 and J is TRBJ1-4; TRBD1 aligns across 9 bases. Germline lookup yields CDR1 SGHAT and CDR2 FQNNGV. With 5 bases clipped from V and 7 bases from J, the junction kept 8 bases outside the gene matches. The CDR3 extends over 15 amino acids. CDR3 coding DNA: TGTGCCAGCAGCCGAGACAGGGGGTCGGGTGAAAAACTGTTTTTT. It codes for CASSRDRGSGEKLFF.

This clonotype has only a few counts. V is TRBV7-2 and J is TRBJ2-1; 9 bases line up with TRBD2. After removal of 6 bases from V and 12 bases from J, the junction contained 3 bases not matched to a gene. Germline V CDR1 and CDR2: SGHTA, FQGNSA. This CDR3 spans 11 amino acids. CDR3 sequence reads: CASRSAGGQFF. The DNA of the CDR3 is TGTGCCAGCAGATCAGCGGGAGGGCAGTTCTTC.

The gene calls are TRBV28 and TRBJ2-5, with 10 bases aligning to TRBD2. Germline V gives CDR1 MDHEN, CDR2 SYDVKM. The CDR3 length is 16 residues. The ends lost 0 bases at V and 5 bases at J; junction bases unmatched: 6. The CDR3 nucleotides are TGTGCCAGCAGTTTATGGGTAGCGGGAGGACCTGAGACCCAGTACTTC. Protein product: CASSLWVAGGPETQYF.